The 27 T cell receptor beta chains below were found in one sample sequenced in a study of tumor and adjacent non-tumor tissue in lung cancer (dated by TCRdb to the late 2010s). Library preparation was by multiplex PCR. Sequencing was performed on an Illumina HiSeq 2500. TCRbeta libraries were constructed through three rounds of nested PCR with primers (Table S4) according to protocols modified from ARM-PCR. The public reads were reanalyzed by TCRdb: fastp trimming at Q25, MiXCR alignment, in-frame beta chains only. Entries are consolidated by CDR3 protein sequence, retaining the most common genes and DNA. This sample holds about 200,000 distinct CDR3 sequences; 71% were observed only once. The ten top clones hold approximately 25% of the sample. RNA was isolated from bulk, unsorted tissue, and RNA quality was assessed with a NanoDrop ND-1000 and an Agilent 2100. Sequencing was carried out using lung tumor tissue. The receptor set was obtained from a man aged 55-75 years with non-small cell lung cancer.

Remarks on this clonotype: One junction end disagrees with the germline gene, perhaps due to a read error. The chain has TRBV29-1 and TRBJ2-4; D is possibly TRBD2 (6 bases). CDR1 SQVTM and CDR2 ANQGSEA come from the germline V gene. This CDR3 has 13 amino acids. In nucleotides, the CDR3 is TGCAGCGTTGTGGGGACGGGGGAAAACATTGAGTATTTC. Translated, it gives CSVVGTGENIEYF. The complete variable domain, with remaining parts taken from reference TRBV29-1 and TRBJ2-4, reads SAVISQKPSRDICQRGTSLTIQCQVDSQVTMMFWYRQQPGQSLTLIATANQGSEATYESGFVIDKFPISRPNLTFSTLTVSNMSPEDSSIYLCSVVGTGENIEYFGAGTRLSVL.

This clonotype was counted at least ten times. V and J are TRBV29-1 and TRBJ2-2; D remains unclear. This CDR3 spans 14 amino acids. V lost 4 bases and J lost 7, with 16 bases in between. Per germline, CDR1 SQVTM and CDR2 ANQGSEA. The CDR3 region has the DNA TGCAGCGTTGTGTTTGGGTCTAACTTCGGGGAGCTGTTTTTT. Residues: CSVVFGSNFGELFF.

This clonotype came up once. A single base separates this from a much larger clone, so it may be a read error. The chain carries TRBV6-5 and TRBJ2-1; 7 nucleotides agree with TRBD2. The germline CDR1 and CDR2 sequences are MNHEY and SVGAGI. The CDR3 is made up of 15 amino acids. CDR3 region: CASRRASGNYNGQFF. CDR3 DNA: TGTGCCAGCCGGCGGGCTAGCGGAAACTACAATGGGCAGTTCTTC.

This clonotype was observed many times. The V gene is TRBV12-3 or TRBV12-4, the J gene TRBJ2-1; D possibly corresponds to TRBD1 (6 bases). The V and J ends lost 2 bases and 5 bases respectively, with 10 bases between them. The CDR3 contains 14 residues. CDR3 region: CASSLPQGNNEQFF. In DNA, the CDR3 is TGTGCCAGCAGTTTACCTCAGGGGAACAATGAGCAGTTCTTC.

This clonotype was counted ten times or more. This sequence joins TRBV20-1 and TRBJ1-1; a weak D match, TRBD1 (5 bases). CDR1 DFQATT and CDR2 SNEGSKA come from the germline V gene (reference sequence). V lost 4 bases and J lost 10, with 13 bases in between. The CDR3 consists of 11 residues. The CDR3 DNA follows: TGCAGTGCTATAGACAGTCTTACAGCTTTCTTT. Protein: CSAIDSLTAFF.

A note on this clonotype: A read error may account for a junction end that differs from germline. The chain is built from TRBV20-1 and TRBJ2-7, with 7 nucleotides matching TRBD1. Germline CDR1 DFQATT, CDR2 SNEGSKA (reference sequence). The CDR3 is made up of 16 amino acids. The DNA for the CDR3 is TGCAGTGCTAGAGATGATCGACAGGGTGCCTCCAAGGAGCTGTACTTC. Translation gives CSARDDRQGASKELYF.

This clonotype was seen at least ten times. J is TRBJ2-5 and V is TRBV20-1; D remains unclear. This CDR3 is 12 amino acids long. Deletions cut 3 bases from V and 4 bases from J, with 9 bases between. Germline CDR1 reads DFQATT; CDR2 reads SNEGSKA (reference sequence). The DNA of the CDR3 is TGCAGTGCTAGGGCGACTGCAGAGACCCAGTACTTC. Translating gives CSARATAETQYF.

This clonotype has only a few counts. CDR3 DNA: TGTGCCAGCAGTCCCCAGGCGAGATATGGCTACACCTTC. This gives the protein CASSPQARYGYTF. This chain connects TRBV28 to TRBJ1-2; D remains ambiguous. V dropped 5 bases and J dropped 5 bases, with 12 bases sitting between them. The CDR3 length is 13 residues. Germline values: CDR1 MDHEN, CDR2 SYDVKM.

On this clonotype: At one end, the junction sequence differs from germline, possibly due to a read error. DNA for the CDR3: TGTGCCAGCATCTTAGGGGGAGGAGGCACCGGGGACCTGTTTTTT. This sequence encodes CASILGGGGTGDLFF. The chain couples TRBV11-2 to TRBJ2-2, with D tentatively TRBD1 or TRBD2 (6 bases each). The CDR3 extends over 15 amino acids. Germline V gives CDR1 SGHAT, CDR2 FQNNGV.

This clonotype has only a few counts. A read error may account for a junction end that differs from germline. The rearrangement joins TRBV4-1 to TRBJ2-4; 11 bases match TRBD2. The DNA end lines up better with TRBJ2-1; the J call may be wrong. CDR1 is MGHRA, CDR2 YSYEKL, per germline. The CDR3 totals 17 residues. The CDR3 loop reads CAISQEGLAGGRDIQFF. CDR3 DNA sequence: TGCGCCATCAGCCAAGAAGGGCTAGCGGGGGGTCGCGACATTCAGTTCTTC.

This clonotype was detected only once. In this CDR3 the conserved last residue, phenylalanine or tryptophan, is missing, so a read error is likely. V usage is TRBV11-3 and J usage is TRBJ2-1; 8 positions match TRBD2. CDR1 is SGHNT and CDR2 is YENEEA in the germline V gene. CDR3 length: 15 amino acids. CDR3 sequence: CASSPGASGYNDQFL. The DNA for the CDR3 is TGTGCCAGCAGCCCCGGGGCTAGCGGGTACAATGATCAGTTCCTC.

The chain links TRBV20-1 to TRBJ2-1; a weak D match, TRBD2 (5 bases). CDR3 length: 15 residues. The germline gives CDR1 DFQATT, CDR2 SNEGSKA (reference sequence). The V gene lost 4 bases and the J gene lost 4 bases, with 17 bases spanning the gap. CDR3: CSAIRPAAGYNEQFF. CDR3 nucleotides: TGCAGTGCTATTAGACCAGCGGCAGGATACAATGAGCAGTTCTTC.

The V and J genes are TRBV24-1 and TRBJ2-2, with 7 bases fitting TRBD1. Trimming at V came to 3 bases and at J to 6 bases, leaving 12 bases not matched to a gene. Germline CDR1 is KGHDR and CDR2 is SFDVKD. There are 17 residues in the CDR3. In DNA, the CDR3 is TGTGCCACCAGTGATGCAGAGGCCAGGGGGAAGGCCGGGGAGCTGTTTTTT. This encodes CATSDAEARGKAGELFF.

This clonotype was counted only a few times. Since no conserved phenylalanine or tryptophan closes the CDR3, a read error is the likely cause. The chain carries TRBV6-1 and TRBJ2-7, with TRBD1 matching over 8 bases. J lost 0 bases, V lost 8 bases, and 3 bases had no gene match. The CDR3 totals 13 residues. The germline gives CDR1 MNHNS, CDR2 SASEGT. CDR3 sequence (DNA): TGTGCCAGCGCGGGGACAGGCTCCTACGAGCAGTACCTC. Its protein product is CASAGTGSYEQYL.

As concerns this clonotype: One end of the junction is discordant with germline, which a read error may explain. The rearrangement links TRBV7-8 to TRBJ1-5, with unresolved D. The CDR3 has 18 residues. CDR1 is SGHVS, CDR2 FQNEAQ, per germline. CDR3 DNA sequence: TGTGCCAACAGCTTAGAGTACGCCGGGATAGTCGGCTATCAGCCCCAGCATTTT. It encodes CANSLEYAGIVGYQPQHF.

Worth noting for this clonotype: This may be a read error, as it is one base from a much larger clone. CDR3: CSVRKTGVDLDGYTF. CDR3 nucleotide sequence: TGCAGTGTTAGGAAGACAGGGGTGGATCTTGATGGCTACACCTTC. The rearrangement links TRBV20-1 to TRBJ1-2; TRBD1 matches at 8 bases. The CDR3 runs to 15 residues. Looked up from germline, CDR1 is DFQATT and CDR2 is SNEGSKA (reference sequence). Trimming cost V 7 bases and J 6 bases; bases outside gene matches: 16.

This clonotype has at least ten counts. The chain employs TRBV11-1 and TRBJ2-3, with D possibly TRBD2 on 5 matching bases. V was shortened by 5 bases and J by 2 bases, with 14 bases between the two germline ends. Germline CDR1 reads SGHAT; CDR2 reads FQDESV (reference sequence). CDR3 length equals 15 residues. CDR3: CASSAWERNTDTQYF. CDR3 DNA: TGTGCCAGCAGCGCTTGGGAGCGCAACACAGATACGCAGTATTTT.

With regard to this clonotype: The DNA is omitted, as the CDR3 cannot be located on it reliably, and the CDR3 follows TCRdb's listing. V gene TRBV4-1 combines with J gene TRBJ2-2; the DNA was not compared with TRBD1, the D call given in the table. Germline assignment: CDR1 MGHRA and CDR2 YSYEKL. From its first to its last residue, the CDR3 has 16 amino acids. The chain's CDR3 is CASSHVGQGATGELIF.

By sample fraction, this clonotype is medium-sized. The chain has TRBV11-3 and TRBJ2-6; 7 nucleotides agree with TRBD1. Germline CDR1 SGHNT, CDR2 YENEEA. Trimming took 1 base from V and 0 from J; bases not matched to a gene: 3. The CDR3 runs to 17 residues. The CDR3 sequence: CASSLVGQASGANVLTF. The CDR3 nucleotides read TGTGCCAGCAGCTTAGTTGGACAGGCCTCTGGGGCCAACGTCCTGACTTTC.

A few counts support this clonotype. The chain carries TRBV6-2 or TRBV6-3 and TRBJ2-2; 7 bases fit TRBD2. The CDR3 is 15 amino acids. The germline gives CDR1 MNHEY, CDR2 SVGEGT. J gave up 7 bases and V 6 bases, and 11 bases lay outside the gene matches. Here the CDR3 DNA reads TGTGCCAGCAGAGGGGACTTCCCGGGGGGCGGGGAGCTGTTTTTT. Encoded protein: CASRGDFPGGGELFF.

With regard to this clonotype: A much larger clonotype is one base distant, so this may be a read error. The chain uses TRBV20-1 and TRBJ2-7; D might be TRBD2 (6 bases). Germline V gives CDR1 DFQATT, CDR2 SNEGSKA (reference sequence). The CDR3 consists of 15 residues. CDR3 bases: TGCAGTGCTAGATATGGTCTAGCGTCCTCCCACGAGCAGTACTTC. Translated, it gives CSARYGLASSHEQYF.

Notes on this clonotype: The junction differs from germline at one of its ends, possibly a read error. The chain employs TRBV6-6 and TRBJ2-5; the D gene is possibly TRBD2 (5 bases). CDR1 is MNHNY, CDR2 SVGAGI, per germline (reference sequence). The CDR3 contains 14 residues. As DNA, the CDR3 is TGTGCCAACAGTTGTTTGGGGAGATGGGAGACTCAGTACTTC. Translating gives CANSCLGRWETQYF.

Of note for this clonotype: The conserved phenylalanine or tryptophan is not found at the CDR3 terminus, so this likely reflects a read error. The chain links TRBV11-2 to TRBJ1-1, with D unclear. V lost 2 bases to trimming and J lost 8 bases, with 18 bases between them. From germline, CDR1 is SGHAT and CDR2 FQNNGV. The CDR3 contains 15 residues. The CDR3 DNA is TGTGCCAGCAGCTTATATCATAGGGCCCTCGGGGAAGCTTTCTCT. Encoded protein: CASSLYHRALGEAFS.

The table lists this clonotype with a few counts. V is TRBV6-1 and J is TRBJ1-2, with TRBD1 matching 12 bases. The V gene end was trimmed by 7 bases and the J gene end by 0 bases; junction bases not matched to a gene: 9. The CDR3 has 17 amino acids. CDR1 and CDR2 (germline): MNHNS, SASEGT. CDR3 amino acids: CASTRRGQGATNYGYTF. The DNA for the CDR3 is TGTGCCAGCACCCGAAGGGGACAGGGGGCGACTAACTATGGCTACACCTTC.

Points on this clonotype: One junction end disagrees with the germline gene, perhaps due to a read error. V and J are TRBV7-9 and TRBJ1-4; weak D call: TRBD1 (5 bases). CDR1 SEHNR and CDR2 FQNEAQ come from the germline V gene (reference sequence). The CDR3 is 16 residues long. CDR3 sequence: CVSSLDLGGRNEKLFF. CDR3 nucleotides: TGTGTCAGCAGCCTAGATCTTGGGGGAAGGAATGAAAAACTGTTTTTT.

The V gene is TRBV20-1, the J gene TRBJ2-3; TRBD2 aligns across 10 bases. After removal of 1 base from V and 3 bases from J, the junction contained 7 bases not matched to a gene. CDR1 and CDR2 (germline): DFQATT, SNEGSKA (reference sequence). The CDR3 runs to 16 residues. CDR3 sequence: CSARVASGSRTDTQYF. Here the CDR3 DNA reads TGCAGTGCTAGAGTAGCTAGCGGGAGTAGGACAGATACGCAGTATTTT.

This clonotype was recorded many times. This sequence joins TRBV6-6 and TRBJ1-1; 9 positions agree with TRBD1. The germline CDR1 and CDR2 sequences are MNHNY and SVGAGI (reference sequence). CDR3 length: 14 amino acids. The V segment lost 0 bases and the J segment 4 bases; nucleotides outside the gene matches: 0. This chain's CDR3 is CASSYSTGGTEAFF. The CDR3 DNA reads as TGTGCCAGCAGTTACTCGACAGGGGGCACTGAAGCTTTCTTT.